The 7 T cell receptor beta chains listed next were all sequenced from one sample in a study of blood T cell repertoires in COVID-19. Sequenced by immunoSEQ multiplex PCR; TCRdb stores in-frame clones only, minus some. Found here are approximately 230,000 clones, around 80% of them singletons; the top ten hold approximately 15%. The sample was PBMCs or T cells enriched from blood (not recorded which). The receptors stem from a man aged 35 to 55 who had recovered from COVID-19.

This clone was picked up many times. V usage is TRBV19 and J usage is TRBJ2-7, with 11 bases fitting TRBD2. Looked up from germline, CDR1 is LNHDA and CDR2 is SQIVND (reference sequence). This CDR3 spans 15 amino acids. The trim removed 2 bases at V and 3 bases at J, leaving 3 bases unmatched. The chain's CDR3 is CASSIRLAGIYEQYF. The CDR3 nucleotides read TGTGCCAGTAGTATAAGACTAGCGGGGATCTACGAGCAGTACTTC.

V gene TRBV19 combines with J gene TRBJ2-7; 8 bases align to TRBD1. The CDR3 extends over 16 amino acids. The V segment lost 5 bases and the J segment 5 bases; nucleotides outside the gene matches: 14. Germline V gene sequence: CDR1 LNHDA, CDR2 SQIVND (reference sequence). Here the CDR3 DNA reads TGTGCCAGTAGTCCCCGGAGCAGGGGGCGCGTTCACGAGCAGTACTTC. Its protein product is CASSPRSRGRVHEQYF.

This chain uses TRBV5-1 with TRBJ1-2; D is ambiguous. Trimming cost V 4 bases and J 4 bases, with 11 bases left between them. CDR3 size: 13 residues. In germline, CDR1 is SGHRS, CDR2 YFSETQ. The CDR3 sequence: CASSPGSLYGYTF. The CDR3 DNA is TGCGCCAGCAGCCCCGGGTCCCTCTATGGCTACACCTTC.

The CDR3 protein is CASRGAGLTDTQYF. The CDR3 DNA is TGTGCCAGCAGAGGGGCGGGACTCACAGATACGCAGTATTTT. The rearrangement joins TRBV6-6 to TRBJ2-3, with a weak D call TRBD2 (6 bases). CDR1 MNHNY and CDR2 SVGAGI come from the germline V gene (reference sequence). This CDR3 is built from 14 residues. Deletions cut 6 bases from V and 2 bases from J, with 12 bases between.

The chain couples TRBV7-2 to TRBJ2-3; a weak D match, TRBD2 (5 bases). The ends were cut back, 4 bases at V and 7 bases at J, with 12 bases in the middle. The V gene's germline CDR1 is SGHTA and CDR2 FQGNSA. This CDR3 contains 13 residues. The CDR3 DNA is TGTGCCAGCAGCTCTGGAGGCGTGAATACGCAGTATTTT. This codes for CASSSGGVNTQYF. The full variable domain, in which reference TRBV7-2 and TRBJ2-3 provide the parts outside the CDR3, is GAGVSQSPSNKVTEKGKDVELRCDPISGHTALYWYRQSLGQGLEFLIYFQGNSAPDKSGLPSDRFSAERTGGSVSTLTIQRTQQEDSAVYLCASSSGGVNTQYFGPGTRLTVL.

The genes are TRBV7-9 and TRBJ1-1; D gene ambiguous. The V gene lost 2 bases and the J gene lost 6 bases, with 10 bases spanning the gap. CDR1 is SEHNR and CDR2 is FQNEAQ in the germline V gene (reference sequence). The CDR3 sequence is 13 residues long. This CDR3 is CASSLKGRAEAFF. DNA for the CDR3: TGTGCCAGCAGCTTAAAAGGGCGGGCTGAAGCTTTCTTT.

This chain connects TRBV6-5 to TRBJ2-1; TRBD1 matches at 8 bases. V was clipped by 2 bases and J by 12 bases; unmatched bases: 12. CDR1 and CDR2 (germline): MNHEY, SVGAGI. This CDR3 contains 15 residues. CDR3 region: CASSYEAGGGLGQFF. The CDR3 region has the DNA TGTGCCAGCAGTTACGAGGCAGGGGGCGGATTGGGGCAGTTCTTC.